This record looks at one T cell receptor (beta chain) sequence and its context. The sample comes from a study of blood T cell repertoires in COVID-19. Study details: The United States, Italy and Spain supplied acute and convalescent COVID-19 samples.

Per the authors' pipeline: Reference gene primer amplification in the assay estimated nucleated cell counts. Produced via immunoSEQ multiplex PCR; TCRdb's table is partial and in-frame only. The V and J calls and the clone size are those of that table, but D and trimming were determined from the DNA. The sample contains some 200,000 clones, roughly 87% of which appear only once. Trimming took 0 bases from V and 4 from J; bases not matched to a gene: 7. The CDR3 runs 16 residues. Germline loops: CDR1 SGHRS, CDR2 YFSETQ. The V and J genes are TRBV5-1 and TRBJ2-5; 9 positions match TRBD1. The specimen sequenced was peripheral blood. The source of this sequence is a woman aged 40 to 50 with acute or convalescent COVID-19. CDR3 loop: CASSLEGTGYTETQYF. The CDR3 nucleotides are TGCGCCAGCAGCTTGGAGGGGACAGGGTATACAGAGACCCAGTACTTC. The full variable domain, in which reference TRBV5-1 and TRBJ2-5 provide the parts outside the CDR3, is KAGVTQTPRYLIKTRGQQVTLSCSPISGHRSVSWYQQTPGQGLQFLFEYFSETQRNKGNFPGRFSGRQFSNSRSEMNVSTLELGDSALYLCASSLEGTGYTETQYFGPGTRLLVL.